One sample yielded the 22 T cell receptor beta chains listed below, sequenced in a study of CD8 T cells in ankylosing spondylitis. TCRdb passed the 5' RACE reads through MiXCR, listing each CDR3 protein once. Of roughly 180,000 distinct CDR3 sequences listed, approximately 9.9% are singletons. Sequencing was done on a sample of blood, either unsorted or a sorted T cell fraction (not recorded which). Receptor source: a female donor with ankylosing spondylitis or in good health (not recorded which).

This clonotype has a handful of counts. The chain recombines TRBV20-1 with TRBJ2-3; 9 positions agree with TRBD2. The length of the CDR3 is 16 residues. After removal of 4 bases from V and 5 bases from J, the junction contained 13 bases not matched to a gene. The germline V gene encodes CDR1 DFQATT and CDR2 SNEGSKA (reference sequence). CDR3 DNA: TGCAGTGCTACGGTAATAGCGGGAGAGGTTGGAGATACGCAGTATTTT. Translating gives CSATVIAGEVGDTQYF.

V gene TRBV4-1 combines with J gene TRBJ2-7; D is unclear. CDR3 length equals 14 residues. Trimming removed 0 bases at V and 2 bases at J, with 8 bases between. Per germline, CDR1 MGHRA and CDR2 YSYEKL. CDR3 in amino acids: CASSQETDTYEQYF. The CDR3 DNA sequence: TGCGCCAGCAGCCAAGAAACCGATACCTACGAGCAGTACTTC.

A remark on this clonotype: At one end the junction does not follow the germline gene, possibly because of a read error. The J gene is TRBJ2-1, the V gene TRBV2; 7 bases are a match to TRBD2. The CDR3 totals 14 residues. The V gene's germline CDR1 is SNHLY and CDR2 FYNNEI. CDR3 DNA sequence: TGTGCCAGCGCAGGCGGGAGCTCCCACAATGAGCAGTTCTTC. It specifies CASAGGSSHNEQFF.

This clonotype was seen at least ten times. The chain employs TRBV7-8 and TRBJ2-4, with D possibly matching TRBD2 (6 bases). V lost 2 bases and J lost 4, with 6 bases in between. The CDR3 has 13 residues. The germline gives CDR1 SGHVS, CDR2 FQNEAQ. The CDR3 loop is CASSLSGKNIQYF. The CDR3 nucleotides are TGTGCCAGCAGCTTAAGCGGGAAAAACATTCAGTACTTC.

This clonotype was seen repeatedly, ten times or more. The chain combines TRBV4-3 with TRBJ2-2, with D uncertain. Germline V gives CDR1 LGHNA, CDR2 YSLEER. This CDR3 comprises 14 residues. The V gene lost 1 base and the J gene lost 3 bases, with 6 bases spanning the gap. The CDR3 region is CASSQARDTGELFF. DNA of the CDR3: TGCGCCAGCAGCCAAGCACGGGACACCGGGGAGCTGTTTTTT.

This clonotype occurred a few times. The chain carries TRBV27 and TRBJ2-7; the match to TRBD2 covers 13 bases. This CDR3 has 16 amino acids. Losses at the gene ends were 5 bases for V and 3 bases for J; bases not matched to a gene: 7. CDR1 is MNHEY, CDR2 SMNVEV, per germline (reference sequence). CDR3 protein: CASSEGTSGNIYEQYF. CDR3 DNA: TGTGCCAGCAGTGAGGGGACTAGCGGGAATATCTACGAGCAGTACTTC.

The chain combines TRBV7-2 with TRBJ2-3; 9 bases line up with TRBD2. The germline V gene encodes CDR1 SGHTA and CDR2 FQGNSA. The CDR3 spans 17 residues. J gave up 0 bases and V 5 bases, and 9 bases lay outside the gene matches. The CDR3 loop reads CASSEFPSGTSTDTQYF. For the CDR3, the DNA is TGTGCCAGCAGCGAGTTCCCTAGCGGGACTAGCACAGATACGCAGTATTTT.

This clonotype has just a few counts. The chain links TRBV20-1 to TRBJ2-1; 10 bases are a match to TRBD2. After removal of 6 bases from V and 3 bases from J, the junction contained 5 bases not matched to a gene. The V gene's germline CDR1 is DFQATT and CDR2 SNEGSKA (reference sequence). The length of the CDR3 is 14 residues. The CDR3 here is CSARTSGLYNEQFF. DNA of the CDR3: TGCAGTGCACGGACTAGCGGCCTCTACAATGAGCAGTTCTTC.

This clonotype was seen a few times. The chain carries TRBV7-2 and TRBJ2-3, with TRBD2 matching over 7 bases. The CDR3 covers 14 residues. Germline lookup yields CDR1 SGHTA and CDR2 FQGNSA. Unmatched junction bases numbered 9, after V lost 4 bases and J lost 8 bases. The CDR3 bases are TGTGCCAGCAGCTCTTTGGGAGGGAGCGGTACGCAGTATTTT. This codes for CASSSLGGSGTQYF.

This clonotype was observed a handful of times. The J gene is TRBJ1-4, the V gene TRBV20-1; the D gene is possibly TRBD1 (5 bases). The V and J ends lost 0 bases and 2 bases respectively, with 13 bases between them. CDR3 length: 16 residues. CDR1 and CDR2 (germline): DFQATT, SNEGSKA (reference sequence). The DNA of the CDR3 is TGCAGTGCTAGAGATTTCACGGGGGGTACTAATGAAAAACTGTTTTTT. Translating gives CSARDFTGGTNEKLFF.

Remarks on this clonotype: A clone one base away is much larger, so this may be a read error. This chain uses TRBV12-3 or TRBV12-4 with TRBJ1-1; D remains unclear. This CDR3 contains 11 residues. The V end lost 4 bases, the J end lost 6 bases, and 6 bases lay between the germline ends. DNA of the CDR3: TGTGCCAGCAGTTCATCGGCTGAAGCTTTCTTT. Amino acids: CASSSSAEAFF.

The chain combines TRBV5-1 with TRBJ2-5; TRBD1 aligns across 7 bases. From germline, CDR1 is SGHRS and CDR2 YFSETQ. This CDR3 has 12 residues. Unmatched junction bases numbered 2, after V lost 7 bases and J lost 2 bases. The CDR3 region is CASLGQQETQYF. As DNA, the CDR3 is TGCGCCAGCCTGGGACAGCAAGAGACCCAGTACTTC. Based on the CDR3 plus reference TRBV5-1 and TRBJ2-5, the full variable domain is KAGVTQTPRYLIKTRGQQVTLSCSPISGHRSVSWYQQTPGQGLQFLFEYFSETQRNKGNFPGRFSGRQFSNSRSEMNVSTLELGDSALYLCASLGQQETQYFGPGTRLLVL.

This rearrangement joins TRBV9 to TRBJ2-1, with D unresolved. Germline CDR1 reads SGDLS; CDR2 reads YYNGEE. V was pared by 0 bases and J by 7 bases, with 5 bases between. The CDR3 extends over 12 amino acids. DNA for the CDR3: TGTGCCAGCAGCGTAGGTAGGAATGAGCAGTTCTTC. Translating it yields CASSVGRNEQFF. Based on the CDR3 plus reference TRBV9 and TRBJ2-1, the full variable domain is DSGVTQTPKHLITATGQRVTLRCSPRSGDLSVYWYQQSLDQGLQFLIQYYNGEERAKGNILERFSAQQFPDLHSELNLSSLELGDSALYFCASSVGRNEQFFGPGTRLTVL.

At least ten counts were recorded for this clonotype. The V call is TRBV28, the J call TRBJ2-1; D is possibly TRBD1 (5 bases). Germline lookup yields CDR1 MDHEN and CDR2 SYDVKM. This CDR3 is 15 amino acids long. V shed 2 bases and J shed 7 bases, with 15 bases lying between them. CDR3 in DNA: TGTGCCAGCAGTTTAACTCAGGGAATTTGGAATGAGCAGTTCTTC. Its translation is CASSLTQGIWNEQFF.

This clonotype was detected many times. The chain uses TRBV27 and TRBJ1-5; possibly TRBD1 for D (5 bases). Trimming took 5 bases from V and 0 from J, leaving 11 bases between them. CDR3 length equals 15 residues. Germline CDR1 reads MNHEY; CDR2 reads SMNVEV (reference sequence). CDR3 region: CASSEGIYSNQPQHF. In DNA, the CDR3 is TGTGCCAGCAGTGAGGGGATATATAGCAATCAGCCCCAGCATTTT.

The chain couples TRBV20-1 to TRBJ2-7; TRBD1 might be the D (5 bases). Germline V gives CDR1 DFQATT, CDR2 SNEGSKA (reference sequence). Trimming stripped 3 bases from V and 2 bases from J, with 17 bases between. This CDR3 comprises 15 residues. CDR3 bases: TGCAGTGCTAGGCTAGAAGAAGTGGACACCTACGAGCAGTACTTC. It is translated as CSARLEEVDTYEQYF.

The rearrangement joins TRBV28 to TRBJ1-3; no firm D call. Trimming pared 1 base from V and 0 bases from J, leaving 1 base between. Germline CDR1 is MDHEN and CDR2 is SYDVKM. The CDR3 is made up of 13 amino acids. In DNA, the CDR3 is TGTGCCAGCAGTTTATACTCTGGAAACACCATATATTTT. It codes for CASSLYSGNTIYF.

V and J are TRBV4-3 and TRBJ1-2, with D uncertain. CDR3 length: 16 residues. V lost 0 bases and J lost 13, with 24 bases in between. Looked up from germline, CDR1 is LGHNA and CDR2 is YSLEER. The CDR3 loop reads CASSQDRASWPPQTTF. The CDR3 region has the DNA TGCGCCAGCAGCCAAGATAGGGCCAGTTGGCCCCCTCAAACCACCTTC.

V is TRBV20-1 and J is TRBJ2-1; 7 bases agree with TRBD2. Trimming cost V 4 bases and J 6 bases; bases outside gene matches: 6. This CDR3 is built from 13 residues. Germline assignment: CDR1 DFQATT and CDR2 SNEGSKA (reference sequence). The CDR3 DNA reads as TGCAGTGCTATTGGCGGGAGTAGCAATGAGCAGTTCTTC. It yields the protein CSAIGGSSNEQFF.

This chain connects TRBV12-3 or TRBV12-4 to TRBJ1-6; 12 bases line up with TRBD1. Trimming took 5 bases from V and 9 from J; bases not matched to a gene: 8. The length of the CDR3 is 16 residues. The CDR3 DNA reads TGTGCCAGCAGTCCCTCGGGACAGGGGGCTTCTTCACCCCTCCACTTT. Residues: CASSPSGQGASSPLHF.

This clonotype has more than one count but fewer than ten. The rearrangement joins TRBV4-2 to TRBJ2-7, with 8 nucleotides matching TRBD1. Per germline, CDR1 LGHNA and CDR2 YNFKEQ. The CDR3 runs 14 residues. J was trimmed by 6 bases and V by 4 bases; bases with no gene match: 8. The DNA of the CDR3 is TGTGCCAGCAGCCCGGGACAGGAGTTGTCCGAGCAGTACTTC. This sequence encodes CASSPGQELSEQYF.

Many counts were recorded for this clonotype. This chain joins TRBV11-2 and TRBJ1-1; D is undetermined. Germline CDR1 SGHAT, CDR2 FQNNGV. This CDR3 region has 17 residues. V lost 5 bases to trimming and J lost 2 bases, with 21 bases between them. The CDR3 DNA reads as TGTGCCAGCAGCCCCTGGGCCAGAGCGGGCCTAAACACTGAAGCTTTCTTT. Translating it yields CASSPWARAGLNTEAFF.